The entry below gives a single T cell receptor beta chain sequence along with its context. Its specific antigen is unknown. There are no base qualities to consult, and no much larger clone falls within one base. This sample is drawn from a study of cytomegalovirus exposure and HLA in healthy donors (dated by TCRdb to about 2017). For the wider study: In an earlier analysis of roughly 590 of the donors, 276 Gb of sequence data and some 120 million unique TCR beta sequences from about 190 million T cells were reported. An early release covering roughly 600 HLA-typed donors comprised approximately 290 gigabases of sequencing data and about 90 million unique TCR sequences. Of the roughly 400 genotyped donors, approximately 83% fell in the genetic ancestry cluster associated with self-reported Caucasian donors. The aim of the study was to test whether cataloging public T cell receptors could identify signatures of past pathogen exposure. The study profiled the T cell repertoires of 550 to 700 subjects by immunosequencing and related them to cytomegalovirus serostatus. Along with the roughly 670-subject first cohort, a separate validation cohort of about 110 different subjects was used. To predict cytomegalovirus infection status, the study combined high-throughput TCR immunosequencing, statistical association of individual TCRs with disease status, and machine learning. To study patterns of TCR occurrence, a later analysis re-analyzed previously published TCR beta repertoires from 666 donors and added high-resolution HLA genotyping. Rather than drawing on any new phenotypic data, the later analysis identified candidate immune exposures from TCR beta sequences and the way those sequences occurred across donors. To decide whether each TCR beta V gene segment behaved as functional or pseudogenic, an earlier analysis of approximately 620 of the donors relied on high-throughput TCR beta sequencing. Donor age, sex, ethnicity and CMV serostatus were compiled alongside the repertoire data. In a later genetic analysis, genome-wide SNP genotypes for about three fifths of the roughly 670 donors were used, and that subset was treated as a discovery cohort. Every repertoire in the discovery cohort had been generated on one and the same sequencing platform. HLA typing covered class I and class II loci at four-digit resolution. The number of typed donors differed by locus: 629-630 for A, B, C, DRB1 and DQB1; 500 to 550 for DQA1; around 610 for DPA1; and around 470 for DPB1. Four to six DR-DQ haplotypes were handled as single units for association and clustering, since linkage in the cohort was strong. On average, about 240,000 unique TCR beta nucleotide sequences were sequenced per donor among roughly 430 genotyped donors of the cohort, with about 17% of those sequences being non-productive.

The library was obtained by the immunoSEQ multiplex PCR assay. For the multiplex PCR, a mixture combining 60 forward primers for TCR Vbeta segments and 13 reverse primers for TCR Jbeta segments was used. A multiplex PCR assay on genomic DNA amplified the CDR3 region of rearranged TCR beta genes. The Illumina HiSeq System was used to sequence the amplified TCR beta libraries as 87-base-pair reads. Regarding the original processing steps: A later analysis tallied around 87 million unique TCR beta chains across the approximately 670 repertoires, and some 10 million of those chains were shared by two or more donors. A nearest-neighbor algorithm error-corrected the raw reads and collapsed the reads into unique sequences, merging closely related sequences to remove PCR and sequencing errors. Alignment of CDR3 sequences to IMGT reference sequences was used to assign V, D and J gene segments. Each retained sequence needed at least a six-nucleotide match to both a V gene segment and a J gene segment. Rearrangements were called productive when the CDR3 lacked stop codons and stayed in frame with V and J; all others were non-productive. Following IMGT convention, CDR3 was defined as the stretch from the second conserved V-encoded cysteine to the conserved J-encoded phenylalanine. The earlier analysis of 500 to 600 of the donors excluded sequences that lacked an unambiguous match to a single V gene segment. In an earlier analysis of 450 to 700 of the donors, V segments were called functional above 56.7% productive rearrangements and were called segregating when the between-donor standard deviation exceeded 5%. A statistical classification framework was developed to diagnose cytomegalovirus status using the catalog of TCR beta chain sequences. V and J gene assignment, in a later analysis, came from comparing TCR nucleotide sequences with IMGT/GENE-DB human TR gene sequences. The TCRdist pipeline was used in a later analysis to assign CDR3 sequences and most-parsimonious VDJ recombination scenarios. In a later analysis, every TCR beta chain was defined by the combination of its CDR3 amino acid sequence and its V-gene family, and reads without a unique V-gene family were dropped. In a later analysis, fewer than 650 highly shared, low-generation-probability nucleotide sequences were removed to address suspected cross-contamination and a sequencing artifact. A later analysis calculated a clonal expansion index for each public chain from normalized within-repertoire ranks of inferred template counts. Generation probabilities in a later analysis came from a VDJ recombination model fitted to out-of-frame rearrangements, and those results were checked against IGoR. In a later analysis, hypergeometric tests were used to score TCR-TCR, TCR-HLA and TCR-CMV co-occurrence, with a repertoire-size bias correction applied to TCR pairs. False discovery rates were estimated in a later analysis by permuting HLA or CMV assignments 20 times. A later analysis grouped co-occurring TCRs with DBSCAN, adding TCRdist sequence similarity when clustering within HLA-allele-positive subsets. Repertoires with fewer than 30,000 or more than 120,000 public chains, plus five repertoires with anomalous nucleotide sharing, were excluded from co-occurrence clustering. What TCRdb holds here is the immuneACCESS table cut down to in-frame rearrangements. Part of the clones is not present; checked against another copy, under half of the missing clones reflect an unresolved V gene, and the others are unexplained. V, J and clone size derive from that table, while D and trimming were established from the DNA sequence. The sample table records 150,000 to 250,000 clones; around 83% of these occur just once. The ten largest clonotypes hold roughly 6% of the sample.

In total, around 600 healthy bone marrow donors made up the cohort. Cohort members were all nominally healthy when sampled, although unrecorded immune exposures were likely present. The donor tested CMV seropositive, placing the donor among the roughly 300 seropositive members of the cohort. Every donor gave a peripheral blood sample, and the peripheral blood mononuclear cells from that sample were used for TCR beta sequencing. The Qiagen DNeasy Blood Extraction Kit was used to extract genomic DNA from the blood cell samples. Summary of the overall study and its limitations: In a later genetic analysis, a missense DCLRE1C variant was associated with V-gene and J-gene trimming of TCR beta chains, and the association was replicated in an independent cohort. A later analysis found that TCR association rates varied across HLA loci, with DRB1 alleles showing the most associated TCRs and HLA-C alleles the fewest. Compared with the approximately 720-donor mean, donors in an Asian-associated ancestry cluster had fewer N-insertions in productive TCRs, according to a later genetic analysis. Strong co-occurrence of HLA alleles, especially DR and DQ, made assigning TCR associations to individual alleles difficult. According to a later analysis, most CMV-associated TCR beta chains appeared to be HLA-restricted, and the HLA associations seemed to be driven largely by CMV exposure. Because counts were too low, some 16 rarely observed V segments, including chromosome 9 orphons, were excluded from the earlier analysis of 587 of the donors. The presence/absence analyses assumed that sequencing depth was roughly uniform across donors, and that assumption may not be true. Some IMGT-functional V segments, including TRBV6-2 and TRBV6-3, could not be distinguished by the 87-base-pair reads and were therefore excluded. In a later analysis, around 17,000 TCR beta sequences were associated with specific HLA alleles at a false discovery rate of 0.05. In a later analysis, HLA-associated TCR beta chains were found to be more clonally expanded and to have lower generation probabilities than equally common non-associated chains. Several of the top co-occurrence clusters appeared to be linked to parvovirus B19, influenza, CMV and Epstein-Barr virus, according to a later analysis. The classifier was reported to diagnose cytomegalovirus status with high specificity and sensitivity in both the original cohort and the validation cohort. A cluster of highly shared sequence variants was judged likely to represent a technical artifact of the sequencing pipeline. A few of the identified cytomegalovirus-associated TCR beta chains were confirmed in vitro to be specific for cytomegalovirus antigens. A further reported finding was that TCR beta sequences accurately predicted the HLA-A and HLA-B alleles for most subjects in the first cohort. Correlated functional status among segregating V segments might be attributable to linkage disequilibrium, but an unknown experimental factor could not be ruled out. In an earlier analysis of roughly 560 of the donors, most TCR beta V segments were observed in productive rearrangements about 87% or about 30% of the time, broadly matching IMGT annotations. The only immune exposure information available for the cohort was CMV serostatus. The cohort was sequenced for TCR beta chains only, and without alpha or paired-chain data the features that could be detected were limited. Because HLA typing was missing for some donors at each locus, association tests included only the typed subset. Most TCR sequences were observed very rarely across donors, whereas some public TCRs were present in many individuals. In the study, approximately 160 TCR beta chains were listed as associated with cytomegalovirus. The authors suggested that the approach could potentially be extended to other disease states and immunological phenotypes.

Deletion took 1 base off V and 0 bases off J, with a span of 9 bases between the germline ends. The CDR3 spans 15 residues, from the cysteine through the phenylalanine. The entry retains the CDR3 DNA only, 45 bases that are in frame from base 1. CDR1 and CDR2 (GTSNPN, SVGIG) derive from the germline V gene (reference sequence). Recombination linked TRBV30 to TRBJ1-4; the best D guess is TRBD1, with 6 bases matching. Sequenced sample: PBMCs. The receptor's source is a woman aged 50 to 60 in good health and CMV-seropositive. The DNA sequence is TGTGCCTGGAGTGAGGGGGTTGCAACTAATGAAAAACTGTTTTTT. Protein translation: CAWSEGVATNEKLFF. Reference TRBV30 and TRBJ1-4 proteins supply the regions before and after the CDR3; the full variable domain is: SQTIHQWPATLVQPVGSPLSLECTVEGTSNPNLYWYRQAAGRGLQLLFYSVGIGQISSEVPQNLSASRPQDRQFILSSKKLLLSDSGFYLCAWSEGVATNEKLFFGSGTQLSVL.